The next 14 T cell receptor beta chains were all read from a single sample in a study of cytomegalovirus exposure and HLA in healthy donors. Amplification used 60 Vbeta primers and 13 Jbeta primers. TCRdb's copy holds only in-frame clones and misses some; the assay was immunoSEQ multiplex PCR. This table holds about 170,000 clones, 70% to 80% found once. Sequencing input: PBMCs. The source of these receptors is a woman aged 25 to 39 in good health and CMV-seropositive.

The genes are TRBV10-3 and TRBJ2-7, with 9 bases matching TRBD1. CDR3 length equals 15 residues. V shed 2 bases, J shed 3 bases, and the junction held 5 bases outside the gene matches. Germline CDR1 and CDR2: ENHRY and SYGVKD. The CDR3 bases are TGTGCCATCAGTGAGGCGGAGGACAGGGGCTACGAGCAGTACTTC. Its protein product is CAISEAEDRGYEQYF.

The chain couples TRBV7-8 to TRBJ2-5, with D tentatively TRBD2 (6 bases). Germline-derived CDR1 and CDR2 are SGHVS and FQNEAQ. V lost 4 bases and J lost 5, with 17 bases in between. This CDR3 has 15 amino acids. The CDR3 DNA sequence: TGTGCCAGCAGCTCCACGGATGGGAGGATGGAGACCCAGTACTTC. It is translated as CASSSTDGRMETQYF.

The rearrangement uses TRBV2 and TRBJ2-1, with 10 bases fitting TRBD2. The J segment lost 3 bases and the V segment lost 7 bases, leaving 9 bases of the junction unmatched. The CDR3 is 16 amino acids. Germline V gene data show CDR1 as SNHLY and CDR2 as FYNNEI. DNA of the CDR3: TGTGCCAGCAAGATTTCGGGACTAGCGCTCTACAATGAGCAGTTCTTC. Its translation is CASKISGLALYNEQFF.

The rearrangement links TRBV29-1 to TRBJ1-1; D is unresolved. Trimming took 7 bases from V and 4 from J, leaving 16 bases between them. The CDR3 runs to 13 residues. The germline gives CDR1 SQVTM, CDR2 ANQGSEA. The CDR3 protein is CSALHPGGTEAFF. CDR3 nucleotide sequence: TGCAGCGCCCTACACCCCGGAGGCACTGAAGCTTTCTTT.

V usage is TRBV10-1 and J usage is TRBJ2-1; 14 bases align to TRBD2. CDR1 and CDR2 from the germline V gene are WNHNN and SYGVQD (reference sequence). V dropped 11 bases and J dropped 1; count of bases not matched to a gene: 19. The CDR3 extends over 20 amino acids. The CDR3 sequence: CAGPGGGTSGSGWSYNEQFF. The CDR3 bases are TGCGCCGGCCCGGGCGGGGGGACTAGCGGGAGTGGGTGGTCCTACAATGAGCAGTTCTTC.

The rearrangement links TRBV29-1 to TRBJ1-2; D perhaps matches TRBD1 (5 bases). Trimming shortened V by 5 bases and J by 1 base, and 17 bases separated the two germline ends. The CDR3 has 15 amino acids. In germline, CDR1 is SQVTM, CDR2 ANQGSEA. The CDR3 nucleotides read TGCAGCGTTACAGGTGAATCCACCGATAACTATGGCTACACCTTC. Residues: CSVTGESTDNYGYTF.

The CDR3 nucleotides are TGTGCCACCCGACAGGGTAGGGCCGGGGAGCTGTTTTTT. As protein: CATRQGRAGELFF. The chain recombines TRBV25-1 with TRBJ2-2, with 7 positions matching TRBD1. The CDR3 length is 13 residues. In germline, CDR1 is MGHDK, CDR2 SYGVNS. The trim removed 10 bases at V and 6 bases at J, leaving 8 bases unmatched. The full variable domain, with the rest looked up from reference TRBV25-1 and TRBJ2-2, is EADIYQTPRYLVIGTGKKITLECSQTMGHDKMYWYQQDPGMELHLIHYSYGVNSTEKGDLSSESTVSRIRTEHFPLTLESARPSHTSQYLCATRQGRAGELFFGEGSRLTVL.

As regards this clone: At one end, the junction sequence differs from germline, possibly due to a read error. The rearrangement uses TRBV7-9 and TRBJ1-4; D is possibly TRBD1 (6 bases). The CDR3 is 15 amino acids. Germline lookup yields CDR1 SEHNR and CDR2 FQNEAQ (reference sequence). The CDR3 region is CSSSNQQGDGEKLFF. Written as DNA, the CDR3 is TGTTCCAGCAGCAACCAACAGGGTGACGGGGAAAAACTGTTTTTT. Filled out from reference TRBV7-9 and TRBJ1-4, the complete variable domain reads DTGVSQNPRHKITKRGQNVTFRCDPISEHNRLYWYRQTLGQGPEFLTYFQNEAQLEKSRLLSDRFSAERPKGSFSTLEIQRTEQGDSAMYLCSSSNQQGDGEKLFFGSGTQLSVL.

V gene TRBV28 combines with J gene TRBJ1-3, with D unclear. Trimming removed 5 bases at V and 8 bases at J, with 13 bases between. There are 13 residues in the CDR3. Germline values: CDR1 MDHEN, CDR2 SYDVKM. CDR3 amino acids: CASSLAAGDTIYF. CDR3 DNA: TGTGCCAGCAGTCTGGCAGCCGGGGACACCATATATTTT.

The CDR3 loop is CASSPGQGVTDTQYF. In DNA form, the CDR3 reads TGTGCCAGCAGCCCCGGACAGGGGGTCACAGATACGCAGTATTTT. V usage is TRBV7-6 and J usage is TRBJ2-3; 10 bases agree with TRBD1. In germline, CDR1 is SGHVS, CDR2 FNYEAQ. This CDR3 is 15 amino acids long. V shed 5 bases, J shed 2 bases, and the junction held 4 bases outside the gene matches.

The J gene is TRBJ2-1, the V gene TRBV30, with TRBD2 identical over 10 bases. The CDR3 has 16 residues. Germline V lookup: CDR1 GTSNPN, CDR2 SVGIG (reference sequence). J lost 9 bases, V lost 4 bases, and 15 bases had no gene match. The CDR3 sequence: CAWIPGGLAGVGEQFF. DNA for the CDR3: TGTGCCTGGATCCCGGGGGGGCTAGCGGGAGTAGGTGAGCAGTTCTTC.

The chain links TRBV19 to TRBJ2-5; TRBD1 agrees at 8 bases. This CDR3 region has 15 residues. Germline CDR1 and CDR2: LNHDA and SQIVND (reference sequence). Trimming cost V 5 bases and J 5 bases; bases outside gene matches: 10. This CDR3 is CASSESGTGRETQYF. In nucleotides, the CDR3 is TGTGCCAGTAGTGAATCAGGGACAGGAAGGGAGACCCAGTACTTC.

The genes are TRBV30 and TRBJ1-1; TRBD1 aligns across 9 bases. In germline, CDR1 is GTSNPN, CDR2 SVGIG (reference sequence). V shed 7 bases and J 6 bases; nucleotides not matched to a gene: 15. This CDR3 has 15 amino acids. As DNA, the CDR3 is TGTGCCTCACGGGACAGGGAATTTTTTAGGGCTGAAGCTTTCTTT. It yields the protein CASRDREFFRAEAFF.

This clone showed up just once. The rearrangement joins TRBV6-1 to TRBJ1-4, with D possibly being TRBD1 (6 bases). Trimming removed 6 bases at V and 0 bases at J, with 8 bases between. CDR1 and CDR2 (germline): MNHNS, SASEGT. This CDR3 has 14 amino acids. DNA of the CDR3: TGTGCCAGCAGAGGACAGACAACTAATGAAAAACTGTTTTTT. Its protein product is CASRGQTTNEKLFF.